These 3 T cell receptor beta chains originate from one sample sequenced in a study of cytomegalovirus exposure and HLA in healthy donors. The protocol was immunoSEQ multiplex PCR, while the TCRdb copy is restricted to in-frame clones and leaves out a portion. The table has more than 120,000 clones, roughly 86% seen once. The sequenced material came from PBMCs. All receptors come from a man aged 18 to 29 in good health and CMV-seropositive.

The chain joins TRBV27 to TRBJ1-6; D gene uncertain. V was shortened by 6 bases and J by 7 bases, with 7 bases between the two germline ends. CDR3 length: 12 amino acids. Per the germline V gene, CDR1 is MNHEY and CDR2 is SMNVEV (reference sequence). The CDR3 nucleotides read TGTGCCAGCAGCCCCGTGAATTCACCCCTCCACTTT. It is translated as CASSPVNSPLHF.

The CDR3 sequence: CASSQGQGFSNQPQHF. For the CDR3, the DNA is TGCGCCAGCAGCCAAGGGCAGGGTTTCAGCAATCAGCCCCAGCATTTT. The chain couples TRBV4-1 to TRBJ1-5; D might be TRBD1 (5 bases). Trimming took 1 base from V and 1 from J, leaving 11 bases between them. This CDR3 has 16 amino acids. CDR1 and CDR2 from the germline V gene are MGHRA and YSYEKL.

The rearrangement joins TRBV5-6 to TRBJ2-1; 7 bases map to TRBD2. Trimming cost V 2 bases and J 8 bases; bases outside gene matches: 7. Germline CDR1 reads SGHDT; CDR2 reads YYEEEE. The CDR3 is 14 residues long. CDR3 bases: TGTGCCAGCAGCTTTGCCGGGACTATGGATGAGCAGTTCTTC. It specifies CASSFAGTMDEQFF.